This T cell receptor beta chain was sequenced for a study of cytomegalovirus exposure and HLA in healthy donors. The overall study: Around 83% of some 390 genotyped donors fell in the Caucasian-associated ancestry cluster. Findings of the study overall: Reported findings show TCR beta sequences accurately forecast HLA-A and HLA-B alleles in most subjects.

With regard to this clone: The antigen is undetermined.

The ends were cut back, 10 bases at V and 5 bases at J, with 14 bases in the middle. Germline V gene sequence: CDR1 MDHEN, CDR2 SYDVKM. The CDR3 is 12 residues long. Use of 60 Vbeta and 13 Jbeta primers characterized the PCR. Clones were read by immunoSEQ multiplex PCR, and TCRdb kept only the in-frame ones, dropping some. In the table there are over 120,000 clones, around four fifths of which are singletons. Healthy people donating bone marrow made up the donors. The clonotype was recovered from a woman between 55 and 75 years old in good health and CMV-seropositive. Specimen: PBMCs. The chain has TRBV28 and TRBJ1-2, with D perhaps TRBD1 (6 bases). The CDR3 spells CATGGGLYGYTF. The CDR3 region has the DNA TGTGCCACCGGGGGGGGGCTTTATGGCTACACCTTC.